The clone carrying this T cell receptor (beta chain) was recorded once. What it binds is unknown. Libraries were prepared by immunoSEQ multiplex PCR; TCRdb keeps only in-frame clonotypes and omits some of them. The sample has 60,000 to 75,000 clones; 75% to 85% are singletons. The germline V gene encodes CDR1 SGHRS and CDR2 YFSETQ. With V trimmed by 3 bases and J by 1 base, 2 bases remained unmatched. The CDR3 is made up of 14 amino acids. This specimen belongs to a study of a mutant IDH1 vaccine in newly diagnosed glioma. As for the study in general: Treated patients, averaging roughly 40 years, were 62.5% male and roughly 38% female. The therapy given earlier, which was standard therapy, consisted of radiotherapy, temozolomide, or both, and most of the patients received both. Study-level points and caveats: Most patients, 90% to 95%, showed vaccine-induced immune responses.

Time point denoted: baseline, week 1 (first vaccination visit). Treatment indicated: pre-vaccination baseline after standard-of-care therapy. Sequences were derived from PBMCs, sampled from a glioma patient treated with radiotherapy, temozolomide or both. This clonotype originated in a man aged 50-59 years with glioma. The chain employs TRBV5-1 and TRBJ2-7; 9 nucleotides match TRBD1. Written as DNA, the CDR3 is TGCGCCAGCAGCTGGGGACAGGGTTCCTACGAGCAGTACTTC. Residues: CASSWGQGSYEQYF.